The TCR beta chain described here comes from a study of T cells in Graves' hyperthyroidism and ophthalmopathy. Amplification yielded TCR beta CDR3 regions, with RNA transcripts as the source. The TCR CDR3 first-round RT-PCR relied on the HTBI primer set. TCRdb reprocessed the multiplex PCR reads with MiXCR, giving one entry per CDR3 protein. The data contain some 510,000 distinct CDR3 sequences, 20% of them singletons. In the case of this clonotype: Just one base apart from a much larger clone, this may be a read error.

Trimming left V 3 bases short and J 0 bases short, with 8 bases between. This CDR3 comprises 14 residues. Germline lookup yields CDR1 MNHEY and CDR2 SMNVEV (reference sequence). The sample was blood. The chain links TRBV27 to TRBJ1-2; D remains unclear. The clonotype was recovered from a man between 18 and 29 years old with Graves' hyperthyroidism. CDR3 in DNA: TGTGCCAGCAGTTTCAGCGTATCTAACTATGGCTACACCTTC. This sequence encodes CASSFSVSNYGYTF.